This note documents a single T cell receptor beta chain sequence. V was cut by 4 bases and J by 4 bases, with 13 bases left in between. The CDR3 has 14 residues. Germline CDR1 SEHNR, CDR2 FQNEAQ (reference sequence). This sample is part of a study of patients and donors after allogeneic stem cell transplantation. TCRdb processed the RT-PCR reads anew with MiXCR; each CDR3 protein has one entry. The sample includes some 960,000 distinct CDR3 sequences, roughly 17% seen only once; the top ten take 6%. Sequencing was carried out using blood, either unsorted or a sorted T cell fraction (not recorded which). This sequence originates from a human donor who was either an allogeneic HSCT recipient or a stem cell or donor lymphocyte infusion donor (not recorded which). It is not recorded whose cells these are; they may come from a transplant donor. J is TRBJ1-1 and V is TRBV7-9, with TRBD1 as a possible D gene (5 bases). CDR3 nucleotide sequence: TGTGCCAGCAGCTCGGGGGGACGGATCACTGAAGCTTTCTTT. Its translation is CASSSGGRITEAFF.